This TCR beta chain stems from a study of sequential checkpoint blockade in melanoma. The data were produced by immunoSEQ multiplex PCR, yet TCRdb's version contains in-frame clones alone and is incomplete. Altogether about 37,000 clones are present, almost 85% being singletons, with the ten largest covering around 5.8%. The germline V gene encodes CDR1 SGHKS and CDR2 YYEKEE (reference sequence). With 5 bases clipped from V and 4 bases from J, the junction kept 1 base outside the gene matches. The CDR3 sequence is 13 residues long. Treatment described: randomized to nivolumab then ipilimumab (arm A) or the reverse (arm B). None of the patients previously received DNA-damaging chemotherapy.

This receptor was identified in a human donor with melanoma. The J gene is TRBJ2-1, the V gene TRBV5-5, with TRBD2 matching 9 bases. The specimen was CD8+ T cells sorted from blood (inferred from file names), collected from a patient given nivolumab and ipilimumab in sequence. CDR3 nucleotides: TGTGCCAGCAGGACTAGCGGATACAATGAGCAGTTCTTC. Residues: CASRTSGYNEQFF.